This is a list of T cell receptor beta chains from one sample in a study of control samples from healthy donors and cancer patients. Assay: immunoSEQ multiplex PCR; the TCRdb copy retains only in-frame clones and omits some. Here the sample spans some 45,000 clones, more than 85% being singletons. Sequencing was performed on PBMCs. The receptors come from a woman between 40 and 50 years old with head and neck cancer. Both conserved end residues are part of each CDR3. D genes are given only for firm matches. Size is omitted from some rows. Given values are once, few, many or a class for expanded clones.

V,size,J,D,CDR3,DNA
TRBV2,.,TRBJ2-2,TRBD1,CASSGDSQNTGELFF,TGTGCCAGCAGTGGGGACAGCCAGAACACCGGGGAGCTGTTTTTT
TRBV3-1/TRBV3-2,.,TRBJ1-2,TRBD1,CASEDRAGYGYTF,TGTGCCAGCGAGGACAGGGCGGGATATGGCTACACCTTC
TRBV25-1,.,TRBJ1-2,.,CASSELGNGDYGYTF,TGTGCCAGCAGTGAATTGGGGAACGGCGACTATGGCTACACCTTC
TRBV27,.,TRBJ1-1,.,CASSLSPGRTEAFF,TGTGCCAGCAGTTTATCGCCGGGGCGCACTGAAGCTTTCTTT
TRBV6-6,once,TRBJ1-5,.,CASSDFQNQPQHF,TGTGCCAGCAGCGACTTCCAAAATCAGCCCCAGCATTTT
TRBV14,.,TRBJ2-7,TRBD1,CASSQVTGQVDEQYF,TGTGCCAGCAGCCAAGTCACCGGACAGGTAGACGAGCAGTACTTC
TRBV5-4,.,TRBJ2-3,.,CASSLMTQPTDTQYF,TGTGCCAGCAGCTTAATGACCCAACCTACAGATACGCAGTATTTT
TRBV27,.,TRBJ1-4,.,CASSLYLTTNEKLFF,TGTGCCAGCAGTTTATACCTAACTACCAATGAAAAACTGTTTTTT
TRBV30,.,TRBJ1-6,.,CAWSLGGGNSPLHF,TGTGCCTGGAGTCTAGGAGGGGGGAATTCACCCCTCCACTTT
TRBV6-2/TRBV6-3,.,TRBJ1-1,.,CASSYLTTNTEAFF,TGTGCCAGCAGTTACTTGACGACGAACACTGAAGCTTTCTTT
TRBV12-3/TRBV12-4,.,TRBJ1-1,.,CASSFWESTEAFF,TGTGCCAGCAGTTTTTGGGAGAGCACTGAAGCTTTCTTT
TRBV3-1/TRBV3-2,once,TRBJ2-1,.,CASSQRTVNEQFF,TGTGCCAGCAGCCAAAGGACGGTCAATGAGCAGTTCTTC
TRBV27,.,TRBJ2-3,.,CASSLRASTDTQYF,TGTGCCAGCAGCCTCCGGGCTAGCACAGATACGCAGTATTTT
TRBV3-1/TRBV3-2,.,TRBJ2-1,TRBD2,CASSQGWSGGPLPNEQFF,TGTGCCAGCAGCCAAGGGTGGAGCGGGGGTCCGCTACCCAATGAGCAGTTCTTC
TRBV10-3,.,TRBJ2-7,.,CAIRIGQSSYEQYF,TGTGCCATCAGGATAGGGCAGAGCTCCTACGAGCAGTACTTC
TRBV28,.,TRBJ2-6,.,CASTRRAGANVLTF,TGTGCCAGCACGCGGAGGGCTGGGGCCAACGTCCTGACTTTC
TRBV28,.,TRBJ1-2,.,CASSSGTSRNYGYTF,TGTGCCAGCAGTTCTGGGACCTCTAGGAACTATGGCTACACCTTC
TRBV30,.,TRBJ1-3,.,CAWSPGTSSSGNTIYF,TGTGCCTGGAGCCCAGGGACTTCCAGCTCTGGAAACACCATATATTTT
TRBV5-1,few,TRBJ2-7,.,CASSLQGYEQYF,TGCGCCAGCAGCTTGCAGGGCTACGAGCAGTACTTC
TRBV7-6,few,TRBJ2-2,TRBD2,CASSSERGGWNTGELFF,TGTGCCAGCAGCTCCGAGCGCGGGGGGTGGAACACCGGGGAGCTGTTTTTT
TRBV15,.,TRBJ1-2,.,CATSRDRDFYGYTF,TGTGCCACCAGCAGGGACCGGGACTTCTATGGCTACACCTTC
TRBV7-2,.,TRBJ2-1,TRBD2,CASSFTGGSYNEQFF,TGTGCCAGCAGCTTTACGGGGGGCTCCTACAATGAGCAGTTCTTC
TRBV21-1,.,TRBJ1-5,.,CASSKFRDRGYQPQHF,TGTGCCAGCAGCAAATTCAGAGACAGGGGGTATCAGCCCCAGCATTTT
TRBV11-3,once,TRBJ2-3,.,CASSYTGEDTQYF,TGTGCCAGCAGCTACACCGGGGAGGATACGCAGTATTTT
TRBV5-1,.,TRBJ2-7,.,CASSFLQPDYEQYF,TGCGCCAGCAGCTTTCTACAGCCGGACTACGAGCAGTACTTC
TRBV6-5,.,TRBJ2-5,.,CASGRIQETQYF,TGTGCCAGCGGACGGATCCAAGAGACCCAGTACTTC